These 15 T cell receptor beta chains originate from one sample sequenced in a study of blood T cell repertoires in COVID-19. Sequencing was performed with immunoSEQ multiplex PCR; in TCRdb, only in-frame clones are kept and a portion is missing. The sample has about 170,000 clones, 84% seen once; the top ten hold around 13%. Input material: peripheral blood. Receptors originate from a woman aged 70-85 years with COVID-19, enrolled during active disease.

This chain connects TRBV29-1 to TRBJ2-7, with TRBD2 matching over 8 bases. The trim removed 4 bases at V and 7 bases at J, leaving 18 bases unmatched. Germline V gene sequence: CDR1 SQVTM, CDR2 ANQGSEA. The CDR3 is made up of 16 amino acids. CDR3 nucleotides: TGCAGCGTTGCGGAGACCAGGACTCGCGGGAGGAGAGAGCAGTACTTC. Amino acid sequence: CSVAETRTRGRREQYF.

The rearrangement links TRBV18 to TRBJ1-2; possible D gene TRBD1, 6 bases. With 6 bases removed from V and 4 bases from J, the gap between germline ends came to 15 bases. The germline V gene has CDR1 KGHSH and CDR2 LQKENI. The CDR3 is made up of 14 amino acids. CDR3: CASSRQGKPYGYTF. In nucleotides, the CDR3 is TGTGCCAGCTCCCGTCAGGGGAAACCCTATGGCTACACCTTC.

This chain joins TRBV3-1 (or the pseudogene TRBV3-2) and TRBJ1-2; D remains unclear. This CDR3 is 14 amino acids long. Trimming shortened V by 0 bases and J by 8 bases, and 13 bases separated the two germline ends. The germline V gene has CDR1 LGHDT and CDR2 YNNKEL (reference sequence). This chain's CDR3 is CASSQEGRGRGYTF. CDR3 nucleotides: TGTGCCAGCAGCCAAGAAGGACGCGGGAGAGGCTACACCTTC.

V is TRBV28 and J is TRBJ1-2; D might be TRBD1 (5 bases). V was cut by 5 bases and J by 5 bases, with 15 bases left in between. CDR1 and CDR2 from the germline V gene are MDHEN and SYDVKM. This CDR3 contains 14 residues. The CDR3 bases are TGTGCCAGCAGTGGGGGGGTGGGAAGTTATGGCTACACCTTC. It translates to CASSGGVGSYGYTF.

The chain carries TRBV7-9 and TRBJ2-7; TRBD1 agrees at 11 bases. The germline gives CDR1 SEHNR, CDR2 FQNEAQ (reference sequence). V lost 4 bases and J lost 3; bases outside the gene matches: 8. The CDR3 runs 16 residues. CDR3 sequence reads: CASSYDPGQGGYEQYF. The CDR3 region has the DNA TGTGCCAGCAGCTACGACCCGGGACAGGGGGGCTACGAGCAGTACTTC.

This clone was detected a few times. This chain links TRBV27 with TRBJ1-2; possible D gene TRBD1, 6 bases. Deletions cut 7 bases from V and 5 bases from J, with 17 bases between. The CDR3 runs to 14 residues. Germline values: CDR1 MNHEY, CDR2 SMNVEV (reference sequence). As DNA, the CDR3 is TGTGCCAGCAAAGGGGGGGGAGTCAGATATGGCTACACCTTC. Its translation is CASKGGGVRYGYTF.

The chain carries TRBV5-1 and TRBJ2-2, with TRBD2 matching 9 bases. CDR3 length equals 17 residues. Germline-derived CDR1 and CDR2 are SGHRS and YFSETQ. J lost 5 bases, V lost 2 bases, and 10 bases had no gene match. The CDR3 spells CASSFRLSGGNTGELFF. DNA for the CDR3: TGCGCCAGCAGCTTCAGACTCAGCGGGGGGAATACCGGGGAGCTGTTTTTT.

This chain joins TRBV7-2 and TRBJ2-7, with 7 bases matching TRBD2. The junction had 12 bases not matched to a gene; V was cut back by 5 bases and J by 2 bases. The CDR3 length is 16 residues. From germline, CDR1 is SGHTA and CDR2 FQGNSA. The CDR3 DNA sequence: TGTGCCAGCAGCCTTCGAGCGGGAATACCCCCCTACGAGCAGTACTTC. It codes for CASSLRAGIPPYEQYF. The full variable domain, completed using reference TRBV7-2 and TRBJ2-7, is GAGVSQSPSNKVTEKGKDVELRCDPISGHTALYWYRQSLGQGLEFLIYFQGNSAPDKSGLPSDRFSAERTGGSVSTLTIQRTQQEDSAVYLCASSLRAGIPPYEQYFGPGTRLTVT.

This sequence joins TRBV29-1 and TRBJ1-1, with D hard to call. The V end was cut by 3 bases, the J end by 2 bases, with 7 bases between. This CDR3 region has 12 residues. The germline V gene encodes CDR1 SQVTM and CDR2 ANQGSEA. The CDR3 bases are TGCAGCGTTGACCGGGGAAACACTGAAGCTTTCTTT. As protein: CSVDRGNTEAFF.

The J gene is TRBJ1-4, the V gene TRBV6-1; tentatively, D is TRBD1 (5 bases). This CDR3 contains 14 residues. CDR1 and CDR2 (germline): MNHNS, SASEGT. V was pared by 3 bases and J by 7 bases, with 12 bases between. CDR3 loop: CASSDVLRAEKLFF. The DNA of the CDR3 is TGTGCCAGCAGTGACGTCCTCAGGGCTGAAAAACTGTTTTTT.

The CDR3 sequence is CASSAHNRGSNEQFF. The CDR3 DNA reads TGTGCCAGCAGTGCTCACAATCGCGGTTCCAATGAGCAGTTCTTC. The J gene is TRBJ2-1, the V gene TRBV2; D is unclear. CDR1 and CDR2 from the germline V gene are SNHLY and FYNNEI. The germline V and J ends were trimmed by 4 bases and 6 bases, with 16 bases remaining between them. The CDR3 is 15 residues long.

This chain connects TRBV5-6 to TRBJ2-3; 9 bases are shared with TRBD1. Germline V gene lookup returns CDR1 SGHDT and CDR2 YYEEEE. Trimming cost V 6 bases and J 3 bases; bases outside gene matches: 5. The CDR3 is 14 amino acids. The CDR3 bases are TGTGCCAGCACCTTCGGGACAGGGACAGATACGCAGTATTTT. Protein sequence: CASTFGTGTDTQYF.

This sequence joins TRBV6-4 and TRBJ1-1; D is ambiguous. This CDR3 is 13 amino acids long. V was clipped by 4 bases and J by 3 bases, with 9 bases between them. Germline V lookup: CDR1 MRHNA, CDR2 SNTAGT. CDR3 in DNA: TGTGCCAGCAGTGCCTCTGTAGACACTGAAGCTTTCTTT. The encoded protein is CASSASVDTEAFF.

Here the CDR3 DNA reads TGTGCCAGCAGTGAAGTCCAGGGTAGAGGGGAGCTGTTTTTT. It specifies CASSEVQGRGELFF. This chain uses TRBV2 with TRBJ2-2; weak D call: TRBD1 (5 bases). Germline CDR1 is SNHLY and CDR2 is FYNNEI. The CDR3 is 14 residues long. Between the trimmed V and J ends, which lost 1 base and 8 bases, there was a span of 11 bases.

V and J are TRBV6-5 and TRBJ1-4; D gene unclear. The V end lost 6 bases, the J end lost 2 bases, and 13 bases lay between the germline ends. This CDR3 has 15 residues. CDR1 MNHEY and CDR2 SVGAGI come from the germline V gene. This chain's CDR3 is CASSVRGLTNEKLFF. As DNA, the CDR3 is TGTGCCAGCAGCGTAAGAGGGCTTACTAATGAAAAACTGTTTTTT.